These 13 T cell receptor beta chains originate from one sample sequenced in a study of tissue T cells after allogeneic stem cell transplantation. Some clones are missing from TCRdb's copy, which holds only in-frame ones; the method was immunoSEQ multiplex PCR. The top ten hold roughly 0.59% of the sample, which has approximately 45,000 clones, 73% seen once. The sample comprised sorted cells pooled from one or two spleens. Every receptor here comes from a pool of C57BL/6 mice in good health.

For this clone: Gene names and germline match the mouse. The DNA ends 1 residue before the CDR3 does, and the rest of the CDR3 is filled in from the germline J gene. V gene TRBV13-2 combines with J gene TRBJ1-2, with D unclear. From germline, CDR1 is NNHNN and CDR2 SYGAGS (reference sequence). Trimming took 0 bases from V and 2 from J, leaving 5 bases between them. The CDR3 covers 13 residues. This chain's CDR3 is CASGDVSNSDYTF. The DNA read from the CDR3 is TGTGCCAGCGGTGATGTGTCCAACTCCGACTACACC.

A note on this clone: Gene names refer to mouse genes. The read stops 1 residue short of the end of the CDR3; the missing end is completed from the germline J gene. The chain links TRBV19 to TRBJ1-4, with a possible D match to TRBD1 (6 bases). The CDR3 is 16 amino acids. The V gene's germline CDR1 is FNHDT and CDR2 SITEND (reference sequence). V shed 1 base and J shed 2 bases, with 12 bases lying between them. The sequenced CDR3 bases are TGTGCCAGCAGTATAAGGGGGACTTTCTCCAACGAAAGATTATTT. Translation: CASSIRGTFSNERLF. The entire CDR3 is CASSIRGTFSNERLFF. Full variable domain (remainder filled in from reference TRBV19 and TRBJ1-4): GGIITQTPKFLIGQEGQKLTLKCQQNFNHDTMYWYRQDSGKGLRLIYYSITENDLQKGDLSEGYDASREKKSSFSLTVTSAQKNEMAVFLCASSIRGTFSNERLFFGHGTKLSVL.

Details on this clone: The gene names here belong to mouse. The read ends 1 residue before the CDR3 terminus; that terminus is restored from the germline J gene. V gene TRBV19 combines with J gene TRBJ2-2; D perhaps matches TRBD1 (6 bases). This CDR3 region has 14 residues. Germline CDR1 FNHDT, CDR2 SITEND (reference sequence). Trimming took off 2 bases at V and 3 bases at J, with 8 bases between the two ends. The covered CDR3 bases are TGTGCCAGCAGTATGACAGGTCACACCGGGCAGCTCTAC. Translating gives CASSMTGHTGQLY. The full CDR3 protein reads CASSMTGHTGQLYF.

Note on this clone: Gene and germline names: mouse. Read coverage stops 1 residue before the CDR3 terminus; the germline J gene supplies the remainder. The chain employs TRBV13-2 and TRBJ2-7; TRBD2 is a possible D gene (7 bases). Germline assignment: CDR1 NNHNN and CDR2 SYGAGS (reference sequence). V dropped 6 bases and J dropped 4 bases, with 11 bases sitting between them. The CDR3 spans 12 residues. CDR3 DNA (partial): TGTGCCAGCGCCGGGGGGCTTTATGAACAGTAC. This encodes CASAGGLYEQY. The full CDR3 is CASAGGLYEQYF.

For this clone: All gene names here are mouse names. The sequenced fragment ends 1 residue before the CDR3 boundary, so the rest is inferred from the germline J gene. The chain recombines TRBV19 with TRBJ1-1; D might be TRBD1 (5 bases). V lost 2 bases to trimming and J lost 0 bases, with 8 bases between them. CDR1 is FNHDT and CDR2 is SITEND in the germline V gene (reference sequence). The CDR3 spans 14 residues. The CDR3 here is CASSIQGPNTEVFF. The sequenced CDR3 bases are TGTGCCAGCAGTATCCAGGGCCCAAACACAGAAGTCTTC.

About this clone itself: The gene names here belong to mouse. Sequencing ends 1 residue short of the CDR3 end; the germline J gene provides the rest. J is TRBJ2-1 and V is TRBV13-1; 8 bases agree with TRBD2. The CDR3 is 14 residues long. V shed 3 bases and J 1 base; nucleotides not matched to a gene: 0. The germline CDR1 and CDR2 sequences are NSHNY and SYGAGN. CDR3 sequence reads: CASSGTGNYAEQFF. The covered CDR3 bases are TGTGCCAGCAGTGGGACTGGGAACTATGCTGAGCAGTTC.

Remarks on this clone: Gene names and germline match the mouse. The read falls 1 residue short of the CDR3 end, and the missing part is taken from the germline J gene. Within the sample, other DNA sequences also encode this same CDR3. The chain has TRBV13-2 and TRBJ1-1, with D unclear. The ends were cut back, 5 bases at V and 2 bases at J, with 4 bases in the middle. From germline, CDR1 is NNHNN and CDR2 SYGAGS (reference sequence). This CDR3 has 11 amino acids. CDR3 DNA, as far as it was read: TGTGCCAGCGGAGACAACACAGAAGTCTTC. Translation: CASGDNTEVF. The complete CDR3 sequence is CASGDNTEVFF.

Concerning this clone: Genes and germline come from the mouse. The missing CDR3 end, 1 residue past where the read stops, is filled in from the germline J gene. This sample also contains other DNA sequences that code for the same CDR3. The chain has TRBV29 and TRBJ2-5; D uncertain. V dropped 4 bases and J dropped 2 bases, with 1 base sitting between them. CDR3 size: 11 residues. CDR1 is MSHET, CDR2 SYDVDS, per germline. CDR3 DNA (partial): TGTGCTAGCAGTTCCCAAGACACCCAGTAC. Its translation is CASSSQDTQY. The whole CDR3 protein is CASSSQDTQYF.

Details on this clone: Mouse gene names apply. The CDR3 extends 1 residue past the end of the read, so its final part is completed from the germline J gene. This chain connects TRBV3 to TRBJ1-1; TRBD1 matches at 10 bases. The CDR3 contains 14 residues. V lost 1 base, J lost 7 bases, and 3 bases stayed unmatched. Per the germline V gene, CDR1 is SNHLY and CDR2 is FYNGKV (reference sequence). This CDR3 reads CASSLEGDRGEVFF. The part of the CDR3 DNA that was read is TGTGCCAGCAGCTTAGAAGGGGACAGGGGAGAAGTCTTC.

Turning to this clone: Gene names follow the mouse nomenclature. The CDR3 extends 1 residue past the end of the read, so its final part is completed from the germline J gene. The rearrangement links TRBV13-3 to TRBJ2-4; D may be TRBD1 (5 bases). Germline CDR1 NNHDY, CDR2 SYVADS. This CDR3 has 15 amino acids. V dropped 0 bases and J dropped 0 bases, with 8 bases sitting between them. CDR3 amino acids: CASSDAGQSQNTLYF. The CDR3 DNA, read in part, is TGTGCCAGCAGTGATGCAGGACAAAGTCAAAACACCTTGTAC.

As regards this clone: Gene names refer to mouse genes. The CDR3 reads CAWSLYRGNTGQLYF. The sequenced CDR3 bases are TGTGCCTGGAGTCTATACAGGGGAAACACCGGGCAGCTCTAC. V usage is TRBV31 and J usage is TRBJ2-2; TRBD1 matches at 7 bases. Coverage ceases 1 residue before the CDR3 finishes, and the germline J gene fills in the end. This CDR3 region has 15 residues. The trim removed 0 bases at V and 1 base at J, leaving 2 bases unmatched. The germline CDR1 and CDR2 sequences are GKSSPN and SITVG.

Concerning this clone: The genes and germline here are from mouse. The read gets to within 1 residue of the CDR3 end, and the germline J gene fills in the rest. The chain links TRBV29 to TRBJ2-2; the match to TRBD1 covers 9 bases. Germline V gene sequence: CDR1 MSHET, CDR2 SYDVDS. V trimming: 3 bases; J trimming: 0 bases; junction bases outside the gene matches: 5. The CDR3 extends over 17 amino acids. The part of the CDR3 DNA that was read is TGTGCTAGCAGTTTCCCTCGACAGGGGGCAAACACCGGGCAGCTCTAC. Translation gives CASSFPRQGANTGQLY. The full CDR3 sequence reads CASSFPRQGANTGQLYF.

Only one count was recorded for this clone. Gene labels here are mouse ones. The observed sequence ends 1 residue before the CDR3 terminus, with the missing tail filled in from the germline J gene. V and J are TRBV1 and TRBJ2-5; 10 bases align to TRBD2. J gave up 5 bases and V 2 bases, and 1 base lay outside the gene matches. The CDR3 totals 14 residues. CDR1 and CDR2 from the germline V gene are NSQYPW and LRSPGD (reference sequence). The CDR3 loop is CTCSARLGGDTQYF. Incomplete CDR3 DNA: TGCACCTGCAGTGCAAGACTGGGGGGAGACACCCAGTAC.